Listed below are T cell receptor beta chains from one sample, sequenced in a study of T cell responses to AZD1222 COVID-19 vaccine. Profiled with immunoSEQ multiplex PCR; TCRdb holds only in-frame clones, not every one. The sample lists around 180,000 clones; 90% to 95% were seen once. This sample comprised peripheral blood, obtained 28 days after the second AZD1222 dose. Receptors originate from an adult who received the AZD1222 COVID-19 vaccine. CDR3s include the opening cysteine and the closing phenylalanine or tryptophan. D genes are given only for firm matches. Clone sizes are given selectively: once, few, many, or a class where the clone is expanded.

V gene: TRBV5-1; D gene: .; clone size: .; J gene: TRBJ1-1; CDR3 protein: CASSFSGNTEAFF; CDR3 DNA: TGCGCCAGCAGCTTTTCAGGGAACACTGAAGCTTTCTTT
V gene: TRBV2; D gene: TRBD1; clone size: few; J gene: TRBJ2-2; CDR3 protein: CASSEASGGSITGELFF; CDR3 DNA: TGTGCCAGCAGTGAAGCGTCAGGGGGCAGTATCACCGGGGAGCTGTTTTTT
V gene: TRBV6-5; D gene: TRBD2; clone size: .; J gene: TRBJ2-1; CDR3 protein: CASTGWTSGVYEQFF; CDR3 DNA: TGTGCCAGCACTGGATGGACTAGCGGGGTCTATGAGCAGTTCTTC
V gene: TRBV27; D gene: .; clone size: once; J gene: TRBJ2-5; CDR3 protein: CASRAGVGVETQYF; CDR3 DNA: TGTGCCAGCCGAGCAGGGGTTGGTGTGGAGACCCAGTACTTC
V gene: TRBV5-1; D gene: .; clone size: .; J gene: TRBJ2-3; CDR3 protein: CASSVAGQGTDTQYF; CDR3 DNA: TGCGCCAGCAGCGTTGCGGGACAAGGCACAGATACGCAGTATTTT
V gene: TRBV10-1; D gene: TRBD1; clone size: .; J gene: TRBJ1-4; CDR3 protein: CASRDRDNEKLFF; CDR3 DNA: TGCGCCAGCAGGGACAGGGATAATGAAAAACTGTTTTTT
V gene: TRBV7-6; D gene: .; clone size: once; J gene: TRBJ1-6; CDR3 protein: CASSFYGRGGKSPLHF; CDR3 DNA: TGTGCCAGCAGCTTCTACGGCAGGGGTGGAAAGTCACCCCTCCACTTT
V gene: TRBV7-2; D gene: .; clone size: .; J gene: TRBJ2-1; CDR3 protein: CASSLRGAGANYNEQFF; CDR3 DNA: TGTGCCAGCAGCTTAAGAGGGGCGGGGGCTAACTACAATGAGCAGTTCTTC
V gene: TRBV19; D gene: .; clone size: .; J gene: TRBJ2-1; CDR3 protein: CASSISLVSSSEQFF; CDR3 DNA: TGTGCCAGTAGTATTAGTCTAGTCAGTTCCAGTGAGCAGTTCTTC
V gene: TRBV19; D gene: .; clone size: .; J gene: TRBJ2-2; CDR3 protein: CASSRSSNTGELFF; CDR3 DNA: TGTGCCAGTAGTAGGTCTTCGAACACCGGGGAGCTGTTTTTT
V gene: TRBV18; D gene: .; clone size: .; J gene: TRBJ1-4; CDR3 protein: CASHPPGLSNEKLFF; CDR3 DNA: TGTGCCAGCCATCCGCCAGGGCTGTCTAATGAAAAACTGTTTTTT
V gene: TRBV15; D gene: .; clone size: .; J gene: TRBJ1-2; CDR3 protein: CATSRVGGGYGYTF; CDR3 DNA: TGTGCCACCAGCAGAGTCGGGGGTGGCTATGGCTACACCTTC
V gene: TRBV19; D gene: TRBD1; clone size: once; J gene: TRBJ1-4; CDR3 protein: CASSFGGGGPFEKLFF; CDR3 DNA: TGTGCCAGTAGTTTCGGTGGAGGGGGCCCTTTTGAAAAACTGTTTTTT
V gene: TRBV13; D gene: .; clone size: .; J gene: TRBJ1-1; CDR3 protein: CASSTTGPTKNHTEAFF; CDR3 DNA: TGTGCCAGCAGCACCACCGGACCCACAAAAAATCACACTGAAGCTTTCTTT
V gene: TRBV6-5; D gene: .; clone size: .; J gene: TRBJ1-3; CDR3 protein: CASSISFYSGNTIYF; CDR3 DNA: TGTGCCAGCAGTATTTCTTTTTACTCTGGAAACACCATATATTTT
V gene: TRBV5-6; D gene: .; clone size: .; J gene: TRBJ1-6; CDR3 protein: CASSSLDRYFGALHF; CDR3 DNA: TGTGCCAGCAGCTCCTTGGACAGATACTTCGGGGCCCTCCACTTT
V gene: TRBV6-2/TRBV6-3; D gene: .; clone size: .; J gene: TRBJ1-4; CDR3 protein: CASSYPPGKTNEKLFF; CDR3 DNA: TGTGCCAGCAGTTACCCCCCGGGGAAAACTAATGAAAAACTGTTTTTT
V gene: TRBV6-5; D gene: .; clone size: .; J gene: TRBJ1-1; CDR3 protein: CASSPGLNTEAFF; CDR3 DNA: TGTGCCAGCAGTCCCGGCTTGAACACTGAAGCTTTCTTT
V gene: TRBV7-3; D gene: .; clone size: .; J gene: TRBJ2-3; CDR3 protein: CASSSRRGTDTQYF; CDR3 DNA: TGTGCCAGCAGCTCTAGACGGGGCACAGATACGCAGTATTTT
V gene: TRBV6-2/TRBV6-3; D gene: TRBD1; clone size: .; J gene: TRBJ1-1; CDR3 protein: CASSYEAGTAKGTEAFF; CDR3 DNA: TGTGCCAGCAGTTACGAGGCAGGGACAGCTAAGGGCACTGAAGCTTTCTTT
V gene: TRBV7-7; D gene: TRBD2; clone size: .; J gene: TRBJ2-1; CDR3 protein: CASSLAGVFASGRASYNEQFF; CDR3 DNA: TGTGCTAGCAGCTTAGCGGGCGTCTTCGCTAGCGGGAGGGCCTCCTACAATGAGCAGTTCTTC
V gene: TRBV12-2; D gene: .; clone size: .; J gene: TRBJ1-5; CDR3 protein: CASRLRPRGNQPQHF; CDR3 DNA: TGTGCAAGTCGCTTAAGGCCACGGGGGAATCAGCCCCAGCATTTT
V gene: TRBV7-3; D gene: .; clone size: .; J gene: TRBJ1-1; CDR3 protein: CASSFLLTEAFF; CDR3 DNA: TGTGCCAGCAGCTTTTTGCTCACTGAAGCTTTCTTT
V gene: TRBV7-2; D gene: .; clone size: .; J gene: TRBJ2-7; CDR3 protein: CASSGRDGGSYEQYF; CDR3 DNA: TGTGCCAGCAGCGGCCGGGACGGAGGTTCCTACGAGCAGTACTTC
V gene: TRBV6-5; D gene: .; clone size: once; J gene: TRBJ2-5; CDR3 protein: CASSPRAQETQYF; CDR3 DNA: TGTGCCAGCAGTCCGAGGGCCCAAGAGACCCAGTACTTC
V gene: TRBV13; D gene: .; clone size: once; J gene: TRBJ2-7; CDR3 protein: CASSLGGEQYF; CDR3 DNA: TGTGCCAGCAGCTTGGGGGGCGAGCAGTACTTC
V gene: TRBV4-3; D gene: .; clone size: .; J gene: TRBJ2-4; CDR3 protein: CASSQELAKNIQYF; CDR3 DNA: TGCGCCAGCAGCCAAGAGCTAGCCAAAAACATTCAGTACTTC
V gene: TRBV11-2; D gene: .; clone size: .; J gene: TRBJ1-4; CDR3 protein: CASSFLATNEKLFF; CDR3 DNA: TGTGCCAGCAGCTTCCTGGCAACTAATGAAAAACTGTTTTTT
V gene: TRBV4-1; D gene: TRBD2; clone size: .; J gene: TRBJ2-2; CDR3 protein: CASSQEPGLAITGELFF; CDR3 DNA: TGCGCCAGCAGCCAAGAACCGGGACTAGCGATCACCGGGGAGCTGTTTTTT
V gene: TRBV11-2; D gene: .; clone size: .; J gene: TRBJ1-4; CDR3 protein: CASTHGATNEKLFF; CDR3 DNA: TGTGCCAGCACCCACGGCGCAACTAATGAAAAACTGTTTTTT
V gene: TRBV7-3; D gene: .; clone size: .; J gene: TRBJ2-3; CDR3 protein: CASSAPPSDTQYF; CDR3 DNA: TGTGCCAGCAGCGCGCCCCCCTCGGATACGCAGTATTTT
V gene: TRBV18; D gene: .; clone size: .; J gene: TRBJ1-1; CDR3 protein: CASSPPGVNTEAFF; CDR3 DNA: TGTGCCAGCTCACCACCTGGGGTGAACACTGAAGCTTTCTTT
V gene: TRBV7-9; D gene: .; clone size: once; J gene: TRBJ1-2; CDR3 protein: CASSPSGGNYGYTF; CDR3 DNA: TGTGCCAGCAGCCCTTCTGGGGGGAACTATGGCTACACCTTC
V gene: TRBV18; D gene: TRBD1; clone size: .; J gene: TRBJ2-7; CDR3 protein: CASSQGTGASSYEQYF; CDR3 DNA: TGTGCCAGCTCCCAAGGGACAGGGGCAAGCTCCTACGAGCAGTACTTC
V gene: TRBV5-1; D gene: .; clone size: .; J gene: TRBJ2-7; CDR3 protein: CASSRGLTNYEQYF; CDR3 DNA: TGCGCCAGCAGCCGGGGACTGACCAACTACGAGCAGTACTTC
V gene: TRBV27; D gene: .; clone size: .; J gene: TRBJ1-1; CDR3 protein: CASSSREGVMNTEAFF; CDR3 DNA: TGTGCCAGCAGTTCCCGGGAGGGCGTGATGAACACTGAAGCTTTCTTT
V gene: TRBV3-1/TRBV3-2; D gene: .; clone size: .; J gene: TRBJ2-3; CDR3 protein: CASSTHPGPGEDTQYF; CDR3 DNA: TGTGCCAGCAGCACTCACCCAGGGCCCGGGGAAGATACGCAGTATTTT
V gene: TRBV7-2; D gene: .; clone size: .; J gene: TRBJ1-2; CDR3 protein: CASTSLLLGYTF; CDR3 DNA: TGTGCCAGCACCTCCCTCCTCCTTGGCTACACCTTC
V gene: TRBV6-2/TRBV6-3; D gene: TRBD1; clone size: .; J gene: TRBJ2-1; CDR3 protein: CASSSTGKGNEQFF; CDR3 DNA: TGTGCCAGCAGTTCGACAGGGAAGGGAAATGAGCAGTTCTTC
V gene: TRBV10-3; D gene: .; clone size: .; J gene: TRBJ2-3; CDR3 protein: CARAQRGTDTQYF; CDR3 DNA: TGTGCCAGGGCCCAGCGGGGCACAGATACGCAGTATTTT
V gene: TRBV6-5; D gene: .; clone size: .; J gene: TRBJ1-5; CDR3 protein: CASSYGGSNQPQHF; CDR3 DNA: TGTGCCAGCAGTTACGGGGGGAGCAATCAGCCCCAGCATTTT
V gene: TRBV21-1; D gene: .; clone size: .; J gene: TRBJ2-7; CDR3 protein: CASSKGSTGAGGYEQYF; CDR3 DNA: TGTGCCAGCAGCAAAGGTAGTACGGGGGCAGGGGGTTACGAGCAGTACTTC
V gene: TRBV9; D gene: .; clone size: .; J gene: TRBJ1-1; CDR3 protein: CASSVDRKNTEAFF; CDR3 DNA: TGTGCCAGCAGCGTAGACAGAAAGAACACTGAAGCTTTCTTT
V gene: TRBV12-3/TRBV12-4; D gene: .; clone size: .; J gene: TRBJ1-2; CDR3 protein: CASSPDGTYGYTF; CDR3 DNA: TGTGCCAGCAGCCCAGACGGAACCTATGGCTACACCTTC
V gene: TRBV6-5; D gene: .; clone size: .; J gene: TRBJ1-1; CDR3 protein: CASSVVANTEAFF; CDR3 DNA: TGTGCCAGCAGCGTGGTAGCGAACACTGAAGCTTTCTTT
V gene: TRBV21-1; D gene: .; clone size: .; J gene: TRBJ1-2; CDR3 protein: CASSKKAGQAEANYGYTF; CDR3 DNA: TGTGCCAGCAGCAAAAAGGCGGGACAGGCTGAAGCTAACTATGGCTACACCTTC
V gene: TRBV5-1; D gene: TRBD1; clone size: once; J gene: TRBJ2-7; CDR3 protein: CASSWTPGQGTYEQYF; CDR3 DNA: TGCGCCAGCAGCTGGACACCGGGACAGGGAACCTACGAGCAGTACTTC
V gene: TRBV7-9; D gene: .; clone size: once; J gene: TRBJ1-1; CDR3 protein: CASSLVNSGQAFF; CDR3 DNA: TGTGCCAGCAGCTTAGTAAACTCCGGCCAAGCTTTCTTT
V gene: TRBV11-2; D gene: .; clone size: .; J gene: TRBJ1-5; CDR3 protein: CASSLGRVSNQPQHF; CDR3 DNA: TGTGCCAGCAGCTTAGGCAGGGTTAGCAATCAGCCCCAGCATTTT
V gene: TRBV30; D gene: .; clone size: few; J gene: TRBJ1-2; CDR3 protein: CAWRLHDNYGYTF; CDR3 DNA: TGTGCCTGGAGGCTACACGATAACTATGGCTACACCTTC
V gene: TRBV7-9; D gene: .; clone size: once; J gene: TRBJ2-1; CDR3 protein: CASSLSLNEQFF; CDR3 DNA: TGTGCCAGCAGCTTATCCCTCAATGAGCAGTTCTTC
V gene: TRBV28; D gene: .; clone size: .; J gene: TRBJ1-1; CDR3 protein: CASKRTALNTEAFF; CDR3 DNA: TGTGCCAGCAAAAGGACAGCCTTGAACACTGAAGCTTTCTTT